This TCR beta chain came from a study of blood T cell repertoires in COVID-19. Study-wide background: Collection of acute and convalescent COVID-19 samples took place in the United States, Italy and Spain.

Recruitment covered roughly 24 US areas and drew participants whose ages spanned about 18 to 90 years. Assignments of participants to cohorts depended upon their own reported clinical history. The germline gives CDR1 SGHRS, CDR2 YFSETQ. The CDR3 is made up of 15 amino acids. Trimming at V came to 0 bases and at J to 4 bases, leaving 2 bases not matched to a gene. Using immunoSEQ multiplex PCR, the repertoire was profiled, and TCRdb retains in-frame clones only, with some absent. Of approximately 250,000 clones listed, more than 70% were seen once; the top ten hold about 2.3%. Sequences were obtained from PBMCs or T cells enriched from blood (not recorded which). The receptor was derived from a woman between 40 and 50 years old with acute COVID-19. The chain joins TRBV5-1 to TRBJ2-2, with 8 bases lining up with TRBD1. CDR3 amino acids: CASSLGQGSTGELFF. The CDR3 bases are TGCGCCAGCAGCTTGGGACAGGGGAGCACCGGGGAGCTGTTTTTT.